Listed here are 15 T cell receptor beta chains from one sample, sequenced in a study of HIV-infected patients and healthy controls. Approximately 500 ng RNA was reverse transcribed with alpha and beta constant-region primers. Separate chain-specific third strand synthesis with multiplexing indices produced the alpha and beta libraries. TCRdb recomputed calls from the 5' RACE reads with MiXCR, one row per CDR3 protein. The sample includes a few thousand distinct CDR3 sequences, 20% to 25% of them seen just once. Follow-up blood was drawn about 14 weeks, roughly three months, after antiretroviral therapy began. Whole blood was used without fractionation, so all unsorted peripheral T cells were included. This material consisted of blood, taken during antiretroviral therapy. These receptors were taken from an adult with HIV infection.

In this sample, this clonotype is medium-sized. V gene TRBV6-2 or TRBV6-3 combines with J gene TRBJ2-1; perhaps TRBD2 as D (6 bases). The V end was cut by 3 bases, the J end by 2 bases, with 14 bases between. The germline V gene has CDR1 MNHEY and CDR2 SVGEGT. The CDR3 spans 16 residues. The CDR3 sequence: CASSYSGVAPYNEQFF. As DNA, the CDR3 is TGTGCCAGCAGTTATTCGGGGGTAGCCCCCTACAATGAGCAGTTCTTC.

About this clonotype itself: A much larger clone differs from this one at a single base, so this may be a read error. The chain links TRBV12-3 or TRBV12-4 to TRBJ1-5; no reliable D call. V lost 6 bases to trimming and J lost 6 bases, with 12 bases between them. CDR3 length: 13 residues. The CDR3 sequence is CASSTWGLQPQHF. CDR3 nucleotides: TGTGCCAGCAGCACATGGGGTCTTCAGCCCCAGCATTTT.

In its sample, this clonotype is medium-sized. The chain has TRBV25-1 and TRBJ1-2, with D uncertain. The length of the CDR3 is 14 residues. Germline lookup yields CDR1 MGHDK and CDR2 SYGVNS. The ends were cut back, 0 bases at V and 2 bases at J, with 7 bases in the middle. The CDR3 region has the DNA TGTGCCAGCAGTGAATACGGTCAGAACTATGGCTACACCTTC. Translation gives CASSEYGQNYGYTF.

This clonotype was observed a few times. This chain links TRBV6-5 with TRBJ2-7, with unresolved D. V lost 0 bases and J 4 bases, leaving 7 bases between the germline ends. Germline lookup yields CDR1 MNHEY and CDR2 SVGAGI. This CDR3 comprises 13 residues. This CDR3 is CASSYSTVYEQYF. For the CDR3, the DNA is TGTGCCAGCAGTTACTCCACCGTTTACGAGCAGTACTTC.

By proportion, this clonotype is medium-sized. The chain combines TRBV29-1 with TRBJ1-2; 9 bases are shared with TRBD1. Germline loops: CDR1 SQVTM, CDR2 ANQGSEA. The trim removed 7 bases at V and 8 bases at J, leaving 11 bases unmatched. The length of the CDR3 is 13 residues. The DNA of the CDR3 is TGCAGCGCGTATACAGGGGGCGCGGGCGGCTACACCTTC. This gives the protein CSAYTGGAGGYTF.

Note on this clonotype: A read error is possible here, since a much larger clone lies one base away. The chain couples TRBV12-3 or TRBV12-4 to TRBJ1-1; possible D gene TRBD1, 5 bases. The CDR3 has 17 residues. Trimming removed 3 bases from V and 1 base from J, with 18 bases in between. CDR3: CASSFWVRGDGNTEAFF. The CDR3 region has the DNA TGTGCCAGCAGTTTTTGGGTCCGAGGGGATGGGAACACTGAAGCTTTCTTT.

As concerns this clonotype: A much larger clone is a single base away; this may be a read error. The chain uses TRBV12-3 or TRBV12-4 and TRBJ2-5; D tentatively fits TRBD1 or TRBD2 (5 bases each). This CDR3 comprises 15 residues. V was pared by 7 bases and J by 2 bases, with 17 bases between. CDR3 residues: CASTPRAEGQETQYF. CDR3 DNA sequence: TGTGCCAGCACCCCCCGGGCAGAGGGGCAAGAGACCCAGTACTTC.

By share, this clonotype ranks as medium-sized. The chain joins TRBV18 to TRBJ1-6; 7 bases are shared with TRBD1. The CDR3 covers 14 residues. From germline, CDR1 is KGHSH and CDR2 LQKENI. V trimming: 3 bases; J trimming: 9 bases; junction bases outside the gene matches: 5. The DNA of the CDR3 is TGTGCCAGCTCACCCGACAGGGATGTTTCACCCCTCCACTTT. It translates to CASSPDRDVSPLHF.

This clonotype is labeled as medium-sized. The chain uses TRBV5-1 and TRBJ1-1; D possibly corresponds to TRBD1 (5 bases). V was pared by 0 bases and J by 1 base, with 10 bases between. Germline V gene sequence: CDR1 SGHRS, CDR2 YFSETQ. This CDR3 is 15 amino acids long. CDR3 DNA sequence: TGCGCCAGCAGCTTGGAAGAGACAGCGAACACTGAAGCTTTCTTT. Translating gives CASSLEETANTEAFF.

This clonotype is classed as medium-sized. This chain joins TRBV6-6 and TRBJ1-5; TRBD1 is a possible D gene (6 bases). V was shortened by 4 bases and J by 1 base, with 17 bases between the two germline ends. This CDR3 is built from 17 residues. From germline, CDR1 is MNHNY and CDR2 SVGAGI (reference sequence). CDR3 sequence reads: CASSSYSTGSSNQPQHF. In DNA, the CDR3 is TGTGCCAGCAGTTCCTATTCGACAGGAAGCAGCAATCAGCCCCAGCATTTT.

This clonotype has more than one count but fewer than ten. The chain is built from TRBV5-5 and TRBJ1-1; D gene uncertain. The CDR3 has 14 residues. Looked up from germline, CDR1 is SGHKS and CDR2 is YYEKEE (reference sequence). The V and J ends lost 0 bases and 1 base respectively, with 7 bases between them. The CDR3 reads CASSLDPQNTEAFF. CDR3 sequence (DNA): TGTGCCAGCAGCTTGGATCCCCAGAACACTGAAGCTTTCTTT.

Details on this clonotype: This sequence may be a read error, since a much larger clone differs from it by one base. The genes are TRBV5-6 and TRBJ2-2; D assignment may be TRBD1 or TRBD2 (5 bases each). Germline V gene data show CDR1 as SGHDT and CDR2 as YYEEEE. This CDR3 spans 15 amino acids. The CDR3 sequence is CASSPLGPGTVELFF. The CDR3 DNA follows: TGTGCCAGCAGCCCCCTGGGACCCGGCACCGTGGAGCTGTTTTTT. Complete variable domain (other parts from reference TRBV5-6 and TRBJ2-2): DAGVTQSPTHLIKTRGQQVTLRCSPKSGHDTVSWYQQALGQGPQFIFQYYEEEERQRGNFPDRFSGHQFPNYSSELNVNALLLGDSALYLCASSPLGPGTVELFFGEGSRLTVL.

By sample fraction, this clonotype is medium-sized. J is TRBJ1-1 and V is TRBV6-5; D may be TRBD1 (6 bases). The CDR3 runs 13 residues. CDR1 and CDR2 from the germline V gene are MNHEY and SVGAGI. The V end lost 5 bases, the J end lost 4 bases, and 11 bases lay between the germline ends. The CDR3 region has the DNA TGTGCCAGCAGTAAACAGGGTAGCACTGAAGCTTTCTTT. Translated, it gives CASSKQGSTEAFF.

The chain has TRBV12-3 or TRBV12-4 and TRBJ1-6; perhaps TRBD1 as D (5 bases). V was trimmed by 0 bases and J by 6 bases, leaving 9 bases between them. There are 15 residues in the CDR3. CDR3 region: CASSLAGGSNSPLHF. CDR3 in DNA: TGTGCCAGCAGTTTAGCGGGGGGGAGTAATTCACCCCTCCACTTT.

By its share, this clonotype is medium-sized. The chain has TRBV6-2 or TRBV6-3 and TRBJ2-1, with 7 nucleotides matching TRBD2. This CDR3 is built from 15 residues. Looked up from germline, CDR1 is MNHEY and CDR2 is SVGEGT. Trimming cost V 6 bases and J 2 bases; bases outside gene matches: 7. This CDR3 reads CASSPLRGAYNEQFF. As DNA, the CDR3 is TGTGCCAGCAGCCCCCTCCGGGGGGCCTACAATGAGCAGTTCTTC.